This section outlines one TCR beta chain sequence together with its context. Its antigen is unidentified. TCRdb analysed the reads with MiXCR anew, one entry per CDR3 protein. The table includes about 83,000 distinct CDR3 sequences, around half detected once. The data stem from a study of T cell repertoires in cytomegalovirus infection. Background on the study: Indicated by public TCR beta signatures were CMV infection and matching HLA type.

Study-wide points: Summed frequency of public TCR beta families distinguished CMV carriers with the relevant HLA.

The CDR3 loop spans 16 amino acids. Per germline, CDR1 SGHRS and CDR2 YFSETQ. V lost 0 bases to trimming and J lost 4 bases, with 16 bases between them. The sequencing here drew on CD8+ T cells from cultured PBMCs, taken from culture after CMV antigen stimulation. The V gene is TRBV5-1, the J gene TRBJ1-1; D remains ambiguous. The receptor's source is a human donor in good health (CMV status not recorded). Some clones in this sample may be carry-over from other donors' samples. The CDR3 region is CASSLAGMVAGTEAFF. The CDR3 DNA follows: TGCGCCAGCAGCTTGGCCGGGATGGTGGCTGGCACTGAAGCTTTCTTT.